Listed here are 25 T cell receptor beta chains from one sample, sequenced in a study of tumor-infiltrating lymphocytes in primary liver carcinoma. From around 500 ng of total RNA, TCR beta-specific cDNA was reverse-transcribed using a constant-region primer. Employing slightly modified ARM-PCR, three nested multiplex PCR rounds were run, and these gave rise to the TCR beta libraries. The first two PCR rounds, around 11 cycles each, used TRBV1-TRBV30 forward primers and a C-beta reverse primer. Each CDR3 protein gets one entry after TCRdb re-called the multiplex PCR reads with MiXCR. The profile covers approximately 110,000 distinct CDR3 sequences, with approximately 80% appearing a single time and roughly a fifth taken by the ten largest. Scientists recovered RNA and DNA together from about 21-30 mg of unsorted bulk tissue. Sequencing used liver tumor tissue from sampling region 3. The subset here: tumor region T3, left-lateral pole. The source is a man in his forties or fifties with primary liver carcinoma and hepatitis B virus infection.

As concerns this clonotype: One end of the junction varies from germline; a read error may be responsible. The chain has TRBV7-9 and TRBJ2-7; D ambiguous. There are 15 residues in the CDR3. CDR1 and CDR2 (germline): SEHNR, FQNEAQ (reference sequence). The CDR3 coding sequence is TGTGCCGGCAGCTTGGACCCCCGAACCTCCTACGAGCAGTACTTC. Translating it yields CAGSLDPRTSYEQYF.

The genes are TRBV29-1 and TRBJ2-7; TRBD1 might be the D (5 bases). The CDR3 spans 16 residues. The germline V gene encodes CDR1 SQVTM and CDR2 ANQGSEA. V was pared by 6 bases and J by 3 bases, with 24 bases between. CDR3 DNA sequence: TGCAGCGTCGACCGGTCGAAGACAGTAGGAAGCTACGAGCAGTACTTC. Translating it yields CSVDRSKTVGSYEQYF.

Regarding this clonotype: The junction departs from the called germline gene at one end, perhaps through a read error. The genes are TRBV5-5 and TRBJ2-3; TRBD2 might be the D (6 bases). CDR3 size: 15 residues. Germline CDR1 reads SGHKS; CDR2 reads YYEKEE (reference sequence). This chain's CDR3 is CASSLGSSGTNTQYF. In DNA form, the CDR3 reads TGTGCCAGCAGTTTGGGGAGTAGCGGAACAAATACGCAGTATTTT. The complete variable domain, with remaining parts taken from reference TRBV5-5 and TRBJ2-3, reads DAGVTQSPTHLIKTRGQQVTLRCSPISGHKSVSWYQQVLGQGPQFIFQYYEKEERGRGNFPDRFSARQFPNYSSELNVNALLLGDSALYLCASSLGSSGTNTQYFGPGTRLTVL.

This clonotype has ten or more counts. DNA of the CDR3: TGTGCCAGCAGCGGGACAGGGGGGATAGCTGAAGCTTTCTTT. This translates into CASSGTGGIAEAFF. V is TRBV7-3 and J is TRBJ1-1; TRBD1 aligns across 11 bases. The CDR3 loop spans 14 amino acids. J lost 6 bases, V lost 5 bases, and 5 bases had no gene match. CDR1 is SGHTA, CDR2 FQGTGA, per germline.

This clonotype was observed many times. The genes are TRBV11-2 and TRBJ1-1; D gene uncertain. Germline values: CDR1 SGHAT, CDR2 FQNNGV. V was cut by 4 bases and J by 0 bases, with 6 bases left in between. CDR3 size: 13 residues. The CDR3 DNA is TGTGCCAGCAGCTCAAGTCTGAACACTGAAGCTTTCTTT. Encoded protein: CASSSSLNTEAFF.

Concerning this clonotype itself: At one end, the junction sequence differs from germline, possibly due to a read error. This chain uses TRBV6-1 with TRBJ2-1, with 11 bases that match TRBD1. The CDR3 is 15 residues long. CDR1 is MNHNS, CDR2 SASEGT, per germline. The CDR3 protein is CTSSGTGGMYNEQFF. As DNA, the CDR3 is TGTACCAGCAGTGGGACAGGGGGTATGTACAATGAGCAGTTCTTC.

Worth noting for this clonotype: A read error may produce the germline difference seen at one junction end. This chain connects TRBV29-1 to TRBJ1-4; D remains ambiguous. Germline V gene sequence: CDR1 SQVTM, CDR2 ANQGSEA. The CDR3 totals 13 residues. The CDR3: CGVEMINPGKLFF. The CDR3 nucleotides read TGCGGCGTTGAAATGATAAATCCGGGAAAACTGTTTTTT.

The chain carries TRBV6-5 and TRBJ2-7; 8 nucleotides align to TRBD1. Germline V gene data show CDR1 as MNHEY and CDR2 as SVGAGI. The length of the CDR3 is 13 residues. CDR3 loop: CISRMDRAHEQYF. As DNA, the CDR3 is TGTATCAGCAGAATGGACAGGGCTCACGAGCAGTACTTC.

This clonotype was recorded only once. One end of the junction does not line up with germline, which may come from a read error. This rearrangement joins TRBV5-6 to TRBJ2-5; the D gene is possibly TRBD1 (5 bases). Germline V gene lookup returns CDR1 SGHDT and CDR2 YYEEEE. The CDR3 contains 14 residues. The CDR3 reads CTSSSGRQGLPQYF. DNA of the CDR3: TGTACCAGCAGCTCAGGGCGGCAGGGTCTGCCCCAGTACTTC. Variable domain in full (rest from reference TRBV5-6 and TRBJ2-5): DAGVTQSPTHLIKTRGQQVTLRCSPKSGHDTVSWYQQALGQGPQFIFQYYEEEERQRGNFPDRFSGHQFPNYSSELNVNALLLGDSALYLCTSSSGRQGLPQYFGPGTRLLVL.

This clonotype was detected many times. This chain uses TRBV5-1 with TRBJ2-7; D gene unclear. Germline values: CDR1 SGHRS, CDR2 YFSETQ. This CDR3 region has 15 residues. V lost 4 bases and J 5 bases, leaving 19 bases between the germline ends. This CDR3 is CASSTDPPGRHEQYF. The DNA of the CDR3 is TGCGCCAGCAGCACCGACCCGCCCGGACGGCACGAGCAGTACTTC.

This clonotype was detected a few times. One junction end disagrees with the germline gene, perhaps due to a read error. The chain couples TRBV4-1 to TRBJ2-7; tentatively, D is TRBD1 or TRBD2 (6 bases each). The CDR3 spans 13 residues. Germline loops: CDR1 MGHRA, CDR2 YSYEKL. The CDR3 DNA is TGTGACAGCAGCCTAAAGGGGGGTGTCGAGCAGTACTTC. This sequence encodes CDSSLKGGVEQYF.

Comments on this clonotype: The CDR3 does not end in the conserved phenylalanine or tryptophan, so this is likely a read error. The CDR3 spells CSVEDGLAGSYEQYL. The CDR3 region has the DNA TGCAGTGTTGAAGATGGTCTAGCGGGGTCCTACGAGCAGTACCTC. The chain joins TRBV29-1 to TRBJ2-7, with 9 bases matching TRBD2. The CDR3 contains 15 residues. The germline gives CDR1 SQVTM, CDR2 ANQGSEA.

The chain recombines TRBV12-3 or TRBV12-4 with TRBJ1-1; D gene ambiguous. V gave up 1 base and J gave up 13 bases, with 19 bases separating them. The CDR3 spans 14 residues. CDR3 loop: CASSLGLMNTEVFF. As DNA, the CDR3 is TGTGCCAGCAGTTTAGGGCTCATGAACACTGAGGTTTTCTTT.

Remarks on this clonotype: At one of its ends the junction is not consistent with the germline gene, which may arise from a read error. CDR3 DNA: TGTGCCACCAGTGATGCTAGCGCCCTCGACAACAATGAGCACTTCTTC. It translates to CATSDASALDNNEHFF. The V gene is TRBV24-1, the J gene TRBJ2-1, with a possible D match to TRBD2 (6 bases). CDR1 KGHDR and CDR2 SFDVKD come from the germline V gene. This CDR3 is built from 16 residues.

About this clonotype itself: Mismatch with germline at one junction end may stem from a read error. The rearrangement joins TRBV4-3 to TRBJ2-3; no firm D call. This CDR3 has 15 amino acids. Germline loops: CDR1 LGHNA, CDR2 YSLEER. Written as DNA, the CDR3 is TGCGCCAGCAGCCAGGCGCCGGCTAGGGCAGATATGCAGTATTTT. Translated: CASSQAPARADMQYF.

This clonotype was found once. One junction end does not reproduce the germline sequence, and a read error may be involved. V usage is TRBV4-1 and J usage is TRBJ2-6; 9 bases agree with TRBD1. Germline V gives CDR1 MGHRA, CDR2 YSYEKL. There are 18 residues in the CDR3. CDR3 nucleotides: TGCGCCAGCAGTCAACTGGGACAGGGTGTCGGAGGGGCCAACGTTCTGACTTTC. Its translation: CASSQLGQGVGGANVLTF.

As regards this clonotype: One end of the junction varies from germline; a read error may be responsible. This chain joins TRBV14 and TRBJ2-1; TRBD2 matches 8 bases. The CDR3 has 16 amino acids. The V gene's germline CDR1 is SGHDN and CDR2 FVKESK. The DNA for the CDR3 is TGTGCCGGCAGTGCCGTAGCGGGATGGGCGAACAATGAGCAGTTCTTC. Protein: CAGSAVAGWANNEQFF.

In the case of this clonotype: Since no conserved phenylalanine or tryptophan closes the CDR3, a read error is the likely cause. CDR3 residues: CCALGLSYTDTQYV. The CDR3 DNA is TGCTGCGCCCTCGGGTTGTCTTACACAGATACGCAGTATGTT. The chain employs TRBV29-1 and TRBJ2-3; no clear D. This CDR3 is 14 amino acids long. Germline V lookup: CDR1 SQVTM, CDR2 ANQGSEA.

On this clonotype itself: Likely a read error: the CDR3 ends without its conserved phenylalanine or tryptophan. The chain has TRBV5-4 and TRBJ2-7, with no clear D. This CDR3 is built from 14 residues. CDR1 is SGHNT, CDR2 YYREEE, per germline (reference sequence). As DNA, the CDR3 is TGTGCCAACAGCTTGGTCCCGAACTCCTACGAGCAGTACTCC. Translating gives CANSLVPNSYEQYS.

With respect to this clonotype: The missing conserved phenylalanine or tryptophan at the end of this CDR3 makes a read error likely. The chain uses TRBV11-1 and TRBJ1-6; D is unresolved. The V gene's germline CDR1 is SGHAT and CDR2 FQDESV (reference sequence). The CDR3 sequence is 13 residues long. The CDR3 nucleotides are TGTGCCTGCAGCCGGACCCTGGTTTCACCCCTCCACTTA. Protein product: CACSRTLVSPLHL.

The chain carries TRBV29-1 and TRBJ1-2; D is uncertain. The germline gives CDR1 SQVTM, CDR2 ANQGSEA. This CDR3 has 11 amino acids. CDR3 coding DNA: TGCAGGGACCGGACCGCAAGCGGCTACACCTTC. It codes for CRDRTASGYTF.

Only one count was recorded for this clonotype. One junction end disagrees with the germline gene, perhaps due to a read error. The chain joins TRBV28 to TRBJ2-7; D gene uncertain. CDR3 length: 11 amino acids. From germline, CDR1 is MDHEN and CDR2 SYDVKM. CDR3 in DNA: TGTACCAGCAGCATCTCCTACAAGCTGTACTTC. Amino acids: CTSSISYKLYF.

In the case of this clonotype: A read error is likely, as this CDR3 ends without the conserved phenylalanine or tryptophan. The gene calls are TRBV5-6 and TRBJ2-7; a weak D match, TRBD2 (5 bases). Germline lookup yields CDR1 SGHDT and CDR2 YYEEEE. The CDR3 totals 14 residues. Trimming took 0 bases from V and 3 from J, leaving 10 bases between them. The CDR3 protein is CASSLGTGYYEQYI. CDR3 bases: TGTGCCAGCAGCTTGGGGACGGGATACTACGAGCAGTACATC.

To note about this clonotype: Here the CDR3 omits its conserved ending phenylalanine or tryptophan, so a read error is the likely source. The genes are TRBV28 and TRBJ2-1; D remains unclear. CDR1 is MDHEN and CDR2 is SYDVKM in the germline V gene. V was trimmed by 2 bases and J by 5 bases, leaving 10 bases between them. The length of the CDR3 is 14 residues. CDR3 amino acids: CASSLGGFDNEQFL. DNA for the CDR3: TGTGCCAGCAGTTTAGGCGGTTTCGACAATGAGCAGTTCTTA.

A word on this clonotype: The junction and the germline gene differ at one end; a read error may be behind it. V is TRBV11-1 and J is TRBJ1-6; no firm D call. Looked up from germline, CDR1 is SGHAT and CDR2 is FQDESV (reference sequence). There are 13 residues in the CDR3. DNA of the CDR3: TGTGCCAGCAGCCGGGCACTAGTTTCACACCTCCACTTT. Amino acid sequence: CASSRALVSHLHF.